This TCR beta chain appears in the sequencing data of a study of CD8 T cells in Susac syndrome. There are 16 residues in the CDR3. J lost 5 bases, V lost 3 bases, and 14 bases had no gene match. Germline CDR1 reads DFQATT; CDR2 reads SNEGSKA (reference sequence). Random-hexamer reverse transcription was applied to roughly 0.45 to 1 ug RNA. Using its own MiXCR run on the immunoSEQ multiplex PCR reads, TCRdb lists one record per CDR3 protein. The data hold more than 200,000 distinct CDR3 sequences, with approximately 94% observed a single time. The gene calls are TRBV20-1 and TRBJ2-5, with 8 bases fitting TRBD1. This TCR was sampled from a human donor with Susac syndrome. Sample: CD4+ T cells from PBMCs. In DNA, the CDR3 is TGCAGTGCTAGTCCCCCCGGCAGGGGGCTTCGGGAGACCCAGTACTTC. Amino acids: CSASPPGRGLRETQYF.